Each of the 5 T cell receptor beta chains below was sequenced from the same sample in a study of cytomegalovirus exposure and HLA in healthy donors. This PCR relied on a set of 60 Vbeta primers and 13 Jbeta primers. The repertoire was sequenced with immunoSEQ multiplex PCR; TCRdb's copy has only in-frame clones and lacks some. Here the sample spans about 150,000 clones, 70% to 80% being singletons. The sequenced material came from PBMCs. The receptors derive from a woman between 55 and 75 years old in good health and CMV-seropositive.

The chain carries TRBV10-3 and TRBJ1-5; D is possibly TRBD1 (6 bases). V shed 6 bases and J shed 6 bases, with 15 bases lying between them. The CDR3 length is 14 residues. The V gene's germline CDR1 is ENHRY and CDR2 SYGVKD. The CDR3 loop reads CAIRAGQGLQPQHF. The CDR3 bases are TGTGCCATCAGAGCGGGGCAGGGGCTTCAGCCCCAGCATTTT.

The chain has TRBV6-1 and TRBJ2-1; weak D call: TRBD2 (7 bases). The germline gives CDR1 MNHNS, CDR2 SASEGT. V was pared by 1 base and J by 4 bases, with 17 bases between. The CDR3 is 17 residues long. The CDR3: CASSEEASGQSYNEQFF. The DNA for the CDR3 is TGTGCCAGCAGTGAAGAGGCTAGCGGACAGTCTTACAATGAGCAGTTCTTC.

The chain joins TRBV19 to TRBJ1-3; D gene uncertain. V gave up 7 bases and J gave up 0 bases, with 10 bases separating them. The CDR3 has 14 amino acids. From germline, CDR1 is LNHDA and CDR2 SQIVND (reference sequence). Here the CDR3 reads CASTEARSGNTIYF. The CDR3 bases are TGTGCCAGTACGGAGGCCCGCTCTGGAAACACCATATATTTT.

The rearrangement joins TRBV10-3 to TRBJ1-3; 7 nucleotides match TRBD1. After removal of 5 bases from V and 7 bases from J, the junction contained 8 bases not matched to a gene. This CDR3 region has 14 residues. Germline V lookup: CDR1 ENHRY, CDR2 SYGVKD. The CDR3 loop is CAISSYGDSNTIYF. Here the CDR3 DNA reads TGTGCCATCAGTTCTTACGGGGACAGTAACACCATATATTTT.

The V call is TRBV19, the J call TRBJ1-2; 8 bases fit TRBD1. This CDR3 contains 13 residues. CDR1 LNHDA and CDR2 SQIVND come from the germline V gene (reference sequence). Germline trimming cut 10 bases from V and 8 bases from J; bases unmatched to any gene: 12. The CDR3 loop is CATSNRGAGGYTF. CDR3 coding DNA: TGTGCCACCTCAAACAGGGGGGCGGGCGGCTACACCTTC.